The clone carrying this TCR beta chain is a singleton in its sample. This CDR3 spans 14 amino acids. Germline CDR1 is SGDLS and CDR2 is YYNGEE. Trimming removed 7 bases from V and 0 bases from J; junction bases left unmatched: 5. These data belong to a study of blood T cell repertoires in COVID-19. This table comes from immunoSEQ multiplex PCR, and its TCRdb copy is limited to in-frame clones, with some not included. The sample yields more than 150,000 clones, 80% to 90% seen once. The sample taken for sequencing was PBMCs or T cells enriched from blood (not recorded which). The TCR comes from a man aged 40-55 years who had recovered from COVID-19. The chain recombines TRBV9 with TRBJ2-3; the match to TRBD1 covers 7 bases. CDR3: CASDRDPSTDTQYF. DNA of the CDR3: TGTGCCAGCGACAGGGACCCAAGCACAGATACGCAGTATTTT.